The source of this TCR beta chain is a study of T-cell memory formation after mild COVID-19 (dated by TCRdb to about 2021). Study-wide context: Most TCR sequence clusters were specific to one of the two donors. The cohort was made up of two young adult volunteers, one female and one male, who were previously healthy. In a couple of donors, T-cell clones that expanded and contracted after mild COVID-19 were followed by sequencing TCRalpha and TCRbeta repertoires longitudinally.

The reads were generated on an Illumina NovaSeq 6000. TCRalpha and TCRbeta cDNA libraries were built by 5'RACE with constant-segment primers, adding sample barcodes and unique molecular identifiers. RNA was extracted from every sample with Trizol reagent. The libraries were amplified in two PCR steps, and the second step added a second sample barcode and Illumina TruSeq adapters. Sequencing of libraries was performed on an Illumina NovaSeq with 2 x 150 bp paired-end reads. The authors' analysis ran thus. Reads were demultiplexed and collapsed into UMI-guided consensus sequences with migec v1.2.7. With mixcr v2.1.11, UMI consensuses were aligned to TRA and TRB V and J templates and assembled into clonotypes. A clonotype was counted as expanded or contracted only if both edgeR and NoisET called the change significant, with noise models trained on biological replicates. For edgeR calls, the thresholds were a false discovery rate-adjusted p below 0.01 and a log2 fold-change of 1. As an exploratory analysis of dynamics, PCA with hierarchical clustering was applied to max-normalized trajectories of the 1000 most abundant clonotypes. The CD4 or CD8 phenotype of responding clones was assigned using the separately sequenced CD4+ and CD8+ repertoires. The public reads were reanalyzed by TCRdb: fastp trimming at Q25, MiXCR alignment, in-frame beta chains only. Every CDR3 protein is listed once, alongside the most common genes and DNA of its rows. TCRdb's processing, not the authors' own work, is the source of the V and J calls. Counted in this sample were hundreds of thousands of distinct CDR3 sequences; roughly 18% of them appeared once. Around 13% of the sample belongs to the ten largest clones.

Reading from cysteine to phenylalanine, the CDR3 counts 18 amino acids. Only the CDR3 part of the read is kept: 54 bases, read in frame from the first base. For CDR1 and CDR2, the germline V gene (reference sequence) lists LNHDA and SQIVND. V gives up 3 bases and J gives up 4 bases, and the segment between their germline ends measures 24 bases. About this clonotype: Its target antigen remains unknown. No qualities accompany the bases; no much larger clone lies one base away.

PBMCs were isolated by Ficoll-Paque density gradient centrifugation. Here is what the overall study found, with its caveats: From day 15 to 85, contracting clones showed balanced CD4/CD8 phenotypes, whereas a second wave of clones that expanded from day 15 to 37 leaned towards CD4+. Only a couple of mild cases were covered in the study, and larger cohorts including severe cases with pre-infection samples were considered necessary. Contracting CD4+ clones turned up mainly in the CM and EM memory subsets, whereas EMRA was where CD8+ clones were enriched. The second-wave clones that peaked on day 37 were not confirmed to be SARS-CoV-2 specific. Some responding clones were detected in pre-infection memory, suggesting pre-existing cross-reactive memory T cells joined the SARS-CoV-2 response.

Sequencing used PBMCs or a T cell subset sorted from them (not recorded which). This sequence uses TRBV19 and TRBJ1-2; the D region possibly corresponds to TRBD1 (5 bases align). The TCR was taken from an adult woman who had mild COVID-19 (a few samples of this study predate the infection). The sample titles of this study are shuffled in the database, so cell type and time point are left out; the donor was told from shared clones. The nucleotide sequence reads TGTGCCAGTAGTATTGACTTTTCACAGGCGGGCAGAACCTATGGCTACACCTTC. This yields the protein CASSIDFSQAGRTYGYTF.